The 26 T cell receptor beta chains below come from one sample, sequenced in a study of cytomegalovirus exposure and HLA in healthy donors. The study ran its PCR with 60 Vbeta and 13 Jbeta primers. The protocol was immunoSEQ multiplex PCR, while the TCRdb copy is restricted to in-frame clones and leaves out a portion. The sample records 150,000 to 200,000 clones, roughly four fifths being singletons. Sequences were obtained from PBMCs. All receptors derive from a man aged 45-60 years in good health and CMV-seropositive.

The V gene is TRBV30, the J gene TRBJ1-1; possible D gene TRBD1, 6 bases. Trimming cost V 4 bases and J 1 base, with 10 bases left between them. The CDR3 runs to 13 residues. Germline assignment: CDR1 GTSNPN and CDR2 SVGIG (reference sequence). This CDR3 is CAWKVTGNTEAFF. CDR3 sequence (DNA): TGTGCCTGGAAGGTGACAGGGAACACTGAAGCTTTCTTT.

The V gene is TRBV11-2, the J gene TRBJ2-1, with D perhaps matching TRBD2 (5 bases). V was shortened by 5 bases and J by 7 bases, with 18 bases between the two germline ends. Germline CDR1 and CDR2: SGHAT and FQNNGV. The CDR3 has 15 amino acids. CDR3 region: CASSPVRGSGNEQFF. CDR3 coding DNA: TGTGCCAGCAGCCCGGTTCGAGGGAGCGGTAATGAGCAGTTCTTC.

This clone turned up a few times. CDR3 nucleotide sequence: TGTGCCACCAGCAGAGATTCGGGTGGCTACACCTTC. It yields the protein CATSRDSGGYTF. The chain recombines TRBV15 with TRBJ1-2; D unclear. Looked up from germline, CDR1 is LNHNV and CDR2 is YYDKDF (reference sequence). The CDR3 runs 12 residues. The V and J ends lost 0 bases and 7 bases respectively, with 6 bases between them. Using reference TRBV15 and TRBJ1-2 for the parts outside the CDR3, the full variable domain is DAMVIQNPRYQVTQFGKPVTLSCSQTLNHNVMYWYQQKSSQAPKLLFHYYDKDFNNEADTPDNFQSRRPNTSFCFLDIRSPGLGDTAMYLCATSRDSGGYTFGSGTRLTVV.

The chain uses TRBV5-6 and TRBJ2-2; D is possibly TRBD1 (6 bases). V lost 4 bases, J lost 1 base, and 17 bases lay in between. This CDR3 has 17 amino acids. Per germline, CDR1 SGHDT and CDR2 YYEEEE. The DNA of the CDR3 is TGTGCCAGCAGCCTTTTAACAGGGATTGAGAACACCGGGGAGCTGTTTTTT. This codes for CASSLLTGIENTGELFF.

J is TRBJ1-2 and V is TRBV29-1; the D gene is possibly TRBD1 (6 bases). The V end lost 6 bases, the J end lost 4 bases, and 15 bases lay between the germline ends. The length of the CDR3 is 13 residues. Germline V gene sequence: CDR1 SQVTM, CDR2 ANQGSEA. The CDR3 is CSVLTGLRYGYTF. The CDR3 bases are TGCAGCGTACTGACAGGATTACGCTATGGCTACACCTTC.

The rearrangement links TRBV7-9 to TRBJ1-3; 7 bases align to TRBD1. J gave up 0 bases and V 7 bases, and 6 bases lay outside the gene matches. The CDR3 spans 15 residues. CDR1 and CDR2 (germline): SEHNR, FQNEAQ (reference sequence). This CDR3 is CASTTGESSGNTIYF. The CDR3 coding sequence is TGTGCCAGCACCACAGGGGAGAGCTCTGGAAACACCATATATTTT.

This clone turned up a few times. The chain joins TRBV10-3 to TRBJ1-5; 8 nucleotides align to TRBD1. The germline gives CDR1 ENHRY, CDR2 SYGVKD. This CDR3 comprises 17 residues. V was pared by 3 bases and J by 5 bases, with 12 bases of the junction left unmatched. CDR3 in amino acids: CAISDWSGGKWDQPQHF. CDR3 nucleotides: TGTGCCATCAGTGATTGGTCAGGGGGCAAGTGGGATCAGCCCCAGCATTTT.

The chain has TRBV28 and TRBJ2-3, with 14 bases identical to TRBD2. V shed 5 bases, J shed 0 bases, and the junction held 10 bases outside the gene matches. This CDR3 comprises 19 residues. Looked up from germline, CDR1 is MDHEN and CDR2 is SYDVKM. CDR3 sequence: CASSPQGLAGATSTDTQYF. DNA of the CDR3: TGTGCCAGCAGTCCGCAGGGACTAGCGGGGGCAACTAGCACAGATACGCAGTATTTT.

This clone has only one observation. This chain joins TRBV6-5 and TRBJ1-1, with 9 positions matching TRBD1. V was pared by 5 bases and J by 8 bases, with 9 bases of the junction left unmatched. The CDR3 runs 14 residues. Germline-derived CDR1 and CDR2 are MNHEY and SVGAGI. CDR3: CASSRLDRGGEAFF. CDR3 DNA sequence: TGTGCCAGCAGTAGACTGGACAGGGGCGGGGAAGCTTTCTTT.

The DNA for the CDR3 is TGTGCCAGCTCACCTCGGACTAGCGGGTTGAGCTCCTACGAGCAGTACTTC. Its translation: CASSPRTSGLSSYEQYF. The rearrangement uses TRBV18 and TRBJ2-7, with 11 bases matching TRBD2. V lost 3 bases to trimming and J lost 0 bases; unmatched junction nucleotides: 7. The CDR3 extends over 17 amino acids. Per the germline V gene, CDR1 is KGHSH and CDR2 is LQKENI.

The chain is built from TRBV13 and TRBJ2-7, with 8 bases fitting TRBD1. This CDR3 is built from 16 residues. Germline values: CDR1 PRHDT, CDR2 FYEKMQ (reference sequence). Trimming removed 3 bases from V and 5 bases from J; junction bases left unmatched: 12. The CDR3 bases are TGTGCCAGCAGCTTCACCACCCGACAGGGGACCGACGAGCAGTACTTC. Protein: CASSFTTRQGTDEQYF.

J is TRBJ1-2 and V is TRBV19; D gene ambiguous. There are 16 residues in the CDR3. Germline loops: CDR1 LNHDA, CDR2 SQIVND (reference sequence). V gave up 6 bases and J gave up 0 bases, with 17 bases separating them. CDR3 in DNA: TGTGCCAGTAGGTCGGTGACTAATACCGCTAACTATGGCTACACCTTC. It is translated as CASRSVTNTANYGYTF.

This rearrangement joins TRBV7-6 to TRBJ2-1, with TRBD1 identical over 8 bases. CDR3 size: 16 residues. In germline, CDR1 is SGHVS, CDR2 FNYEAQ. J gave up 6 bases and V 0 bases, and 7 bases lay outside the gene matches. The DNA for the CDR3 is TGTGCCAGCAGCTTAGCAGGAGACAGGGGACCCAATGAGCAGTTCTTC. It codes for CASSLAGDRGPNEQFF.

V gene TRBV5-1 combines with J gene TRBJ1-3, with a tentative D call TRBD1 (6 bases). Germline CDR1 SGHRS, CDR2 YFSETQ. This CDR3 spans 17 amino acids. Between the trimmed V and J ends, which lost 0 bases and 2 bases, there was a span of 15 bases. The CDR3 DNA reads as TGCGCCAGCAGCTTGGAGAGGTCAGGGGCAGCTGGAAACACCATATATTTT. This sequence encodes CASSLERSGAAGNTIYF.

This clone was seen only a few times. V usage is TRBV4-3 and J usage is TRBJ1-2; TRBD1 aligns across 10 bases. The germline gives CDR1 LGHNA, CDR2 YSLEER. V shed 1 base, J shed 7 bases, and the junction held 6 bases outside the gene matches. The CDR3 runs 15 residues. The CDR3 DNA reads TGCGCCAGCAGCCAAGCCGACAGGGGGCTAAGTGGCTACACCTTC. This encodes CASSQADRGLSGYTF.

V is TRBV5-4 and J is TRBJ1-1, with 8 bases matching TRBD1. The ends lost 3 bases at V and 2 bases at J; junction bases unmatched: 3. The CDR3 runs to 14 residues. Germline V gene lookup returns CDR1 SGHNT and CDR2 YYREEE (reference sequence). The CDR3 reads CASSSDRANTEAFF. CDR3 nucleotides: TGTGCCAGCAGCTCGGACAGGGCCAACACTGAAGCTTTCTTT. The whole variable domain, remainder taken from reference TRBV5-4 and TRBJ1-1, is ETGVTQSPTHLIKTRGQQVTLRCSSQSGHNTVSWYQQALGQGPQFIFQYYREEENGRGNFPPRFSGLQFPNYSSELNVNALELDDSALYLCASSSDRANTEAFFGQGTRLTVV.

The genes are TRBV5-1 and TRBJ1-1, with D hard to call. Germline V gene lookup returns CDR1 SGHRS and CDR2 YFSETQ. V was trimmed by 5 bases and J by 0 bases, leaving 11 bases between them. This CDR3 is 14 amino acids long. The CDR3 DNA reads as TGCGCCAGCAGAGAAGCAGCGGTGAACACTGAAGCTTTCTTT. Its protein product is CASREAAVNTEAFF.

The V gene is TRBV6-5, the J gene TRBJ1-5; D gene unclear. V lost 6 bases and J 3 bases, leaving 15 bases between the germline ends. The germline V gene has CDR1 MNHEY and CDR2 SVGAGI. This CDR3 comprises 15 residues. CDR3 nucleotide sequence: TGTGCCAGCAGCCCGCGTTCGGGAGCCAATCAGCCCCAGCATTTT. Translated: CASSPRSGANQPQHF.

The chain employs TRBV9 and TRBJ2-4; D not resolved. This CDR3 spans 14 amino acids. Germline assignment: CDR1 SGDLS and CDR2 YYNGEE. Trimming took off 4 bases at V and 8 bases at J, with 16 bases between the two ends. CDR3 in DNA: TGTGCCAGCAGCCTCTCCGGCAGGTCGGACATTCAGTACTTC. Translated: CASSLSGRSDIQYF.

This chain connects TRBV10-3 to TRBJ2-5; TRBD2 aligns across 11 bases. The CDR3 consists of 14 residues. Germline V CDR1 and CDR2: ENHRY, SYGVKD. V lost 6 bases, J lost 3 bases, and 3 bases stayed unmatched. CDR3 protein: CAIRGTSGKETQYF. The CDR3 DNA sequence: TGTGCCATCAGGGGGACTAGCGGAAAAGAGACCCAGTACTTC.

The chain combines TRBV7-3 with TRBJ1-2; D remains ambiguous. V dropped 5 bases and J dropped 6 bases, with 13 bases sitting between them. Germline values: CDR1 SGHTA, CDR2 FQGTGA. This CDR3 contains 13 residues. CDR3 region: CASSPRRGDGYTF. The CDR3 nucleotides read TGTGCCAGCAGCCCCCGACGAGGAGATGGCTACACCTTC.

CDR3 DNA: TGTGCCAGCAGTACCCGACTAGCGTTGAACACCGGGGAGCTGTTTTTT. It is translated as CASSTRLALNTGELFF. The chain uses TRBV28 and TRBJ2-2; 8 bases agree with TRBD2. The CDR3 runs 16 residues. V lost 5 bases to trimming and J lost 1 base; unmatched junction nucleotides: 6. Looked up from germline, CDR1 is MDHEN and CDR2 is SYDVKM.

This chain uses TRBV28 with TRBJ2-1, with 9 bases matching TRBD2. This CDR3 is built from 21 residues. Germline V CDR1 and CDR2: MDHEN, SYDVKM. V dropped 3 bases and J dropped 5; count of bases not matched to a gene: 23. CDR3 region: CASSFFPVGRLSGRRNNEQFF. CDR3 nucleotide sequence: TGTGCCAGCAGTTTCTTCCCTGTGGGGAGATTAAGCGGGAGGAGAAACAATGAGCAGTTCTTC.

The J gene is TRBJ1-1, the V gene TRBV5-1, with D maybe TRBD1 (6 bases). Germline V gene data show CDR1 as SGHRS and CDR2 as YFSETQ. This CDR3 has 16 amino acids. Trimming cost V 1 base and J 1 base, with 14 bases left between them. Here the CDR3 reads CASSLTTGQGNTEAFF. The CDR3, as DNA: TGCGCCAGCAGCTTGACCACAGGGCAGGGGAACACTGAAGCTTTCTTT.

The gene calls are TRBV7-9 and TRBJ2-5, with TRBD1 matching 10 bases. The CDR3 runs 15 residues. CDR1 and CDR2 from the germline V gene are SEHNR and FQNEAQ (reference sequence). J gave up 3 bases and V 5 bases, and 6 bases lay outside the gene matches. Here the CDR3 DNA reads TGTGCCAGCAGCCCGACCGGGACAGGGGAAGAGACCCAGTACTTC. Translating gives CASSPTGTGEETQYF.

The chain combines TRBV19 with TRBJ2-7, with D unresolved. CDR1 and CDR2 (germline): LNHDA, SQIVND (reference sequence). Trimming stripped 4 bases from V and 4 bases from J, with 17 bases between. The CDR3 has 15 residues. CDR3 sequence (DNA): TGTGCCAGTAGTAATCAAGTGAGATCCTCATACGAGCAGTACTTC. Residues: CASSNQVRSSYEQYF.